This TCR beta chain came from a study of cytomegalovirus exposure and HLA in healthy donors. Primers included in the PCR were 60 Vbeta and 13 Jbeta primers. Generated by immunoSEQ multiplex PCR, the TCRdb table keeps only in-frame clones and is missing some. The sample gives some 140,000 clones, approximately 80% of which show up once; 2% to 2.5% is in the top ten. This CDR3 is 13 amino acids long. V gave up 5 bases and J gave up 4 bases; unmatched junction bases: 1. CDR1 and CDR2 from the germline V gene are WNHNN and SYGVQD (reference sequence). This clone was counted once. V and J are TRBV10-1 and TRBJ2-2; 7 bases fit TRBD1. The sample was PBMCs. This clonotype was obtained from a man aged 30 to 39 in good health and CMV-seronegative. DNA of the CDR3: TGCGCCAGCAGTCGACAGGGCACCGGGGAGCTGTTTTTT. Encoded protein: CASSRQGTGELFF.